This T cell receptor beta chain appears in the sequencing data of a study of glioma-infiltrating T cells. Study-level findings and limits: Non-neoplastic patients had below-expected tissue-blood divergence, while all gliomas exceeded expectation. CDR3 overlap between tissue and blood was very small.

The CDR3 contains 14 residues. The germline CDR1 and CDR2 sequences are SGHDN and FVKESK. V lost 5 bases to trimming and J lost 7 bases; unmatched junction nucleotides: 6. As regards this clonotype: Its target is not known.

The iRepertoire nested amplicon-rescue multiplex PCR amplified TCR alpha and beta CDR3s from RNA. Input was roughly 100-450 ng of tissue mRNA or PBMC total RNA. TCRdb recomputed calls from the multiplex PCR reads with MiXCR, one row per CDR3 protein. The sample holds 100,000 to 150,000 distinct CDR3 sequences, roughly 24% seen once. This rearrangement joins TRBV14 to TRBJ2-1; 9 positions match TRBD2. The source is a human donor with low-grade glioma or glioblastoma, undergoing nonglioma brain surgery, or in good health (not recorded which). The material sequenced was glioma tissue, nonneoplastic brain tissue, or PBMCs (not recorded which). The CDR3, as DNA: TGTGCCAGCAGCGACCTAGCGGGAACGAATGAGCAGTTCTTC. Translated, it gives CASSDLAGTNEQFF.